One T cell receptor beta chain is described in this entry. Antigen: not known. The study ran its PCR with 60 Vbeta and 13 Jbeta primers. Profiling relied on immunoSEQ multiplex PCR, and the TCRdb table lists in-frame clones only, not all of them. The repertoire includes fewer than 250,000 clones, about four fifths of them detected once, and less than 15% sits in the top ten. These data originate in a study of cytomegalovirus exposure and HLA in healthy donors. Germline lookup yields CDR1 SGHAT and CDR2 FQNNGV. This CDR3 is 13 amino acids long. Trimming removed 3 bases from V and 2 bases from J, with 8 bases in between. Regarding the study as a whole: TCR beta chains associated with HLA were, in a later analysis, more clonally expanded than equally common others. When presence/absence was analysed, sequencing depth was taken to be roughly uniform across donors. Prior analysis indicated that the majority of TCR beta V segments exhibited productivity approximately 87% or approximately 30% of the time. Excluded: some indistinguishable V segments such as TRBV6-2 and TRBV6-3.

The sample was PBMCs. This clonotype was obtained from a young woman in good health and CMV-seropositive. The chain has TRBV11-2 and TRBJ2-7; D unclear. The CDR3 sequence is CASSLGSTYEQYF. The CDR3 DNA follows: TGTGCCAGCAGCTTGGGCAGTACCTACGAGCAGTACTTC. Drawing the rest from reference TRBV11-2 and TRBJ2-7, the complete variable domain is EAGVAQSPRYKIIEKRQSVAFWCNPISGHATLYWYQQILGQGPKLLIQFQNNGVVDDSQLPKDRFSAERLKGVDSTLKIQPAKLEDSAVYLCASSLGSTYEQYFGPGTRLTVT.